The rows below give T cell receptor beta chains drawn from one sample of a study of cytomegalovirus exposure and HLA in healthy donors. The repertoire was sequenced with immunoSEQ multiplex PCR; TCRdb's copy has only in-frame clones and lacks some. The data contain around 130,000 clones, around 79% of them singletons. The specimen was PBMCs. These receptors were taken from a woman aged 35 to 49 in good health and CMV-seropositive. Each CDR3 is given with its conserved first and last residue. Each record gives: J gene, V gene, D gene, clone size, CDR3 protein, CDR3 DNA. The D gene is left open where the match is weak. For some rows the clone size is stated as once, few or many, or as a class when expanded; others skip it.

TRBJ2-7 TRBV27 TRBD2 . CASSLTREGWGEQYF TGTGCCAGCAGTTTAACCCGGGAGGGCTGGGGCGAGCAGTACTTC
TRBJ1-2 TRBV7-2 . . CASSLEPSGARLRGYTF TGTGCCAGCAGCTTAGAGCCCTCAGGGGCCCGGCTTCGCGGCTACACCTTC
TRBJ2-7 TRBV5-4 . . CASSPGTTYEQYF TGTGCCAGCAGCCCCGGTACGACCTACGAGCAGTACTTC
TRBJ1-6 TRBV19 . . CASRDRLDSPLHF TGTGCCAGTAGGGACAGATTGGATTCACCCCTCCACTTT
TRBJ2-1 TRBV7-2 TRBD2 once CASSSLTSGGANEQFF TGTGCCAGCAGCTCGTTGACTAGCGGGGGGGCCAATGAGCAGTTCTTC
TRBJ2-7 TRBV7-2 TRBD2 . CASSLGLASYEQYF TGTGCCAGCAGCTTGGGACTAGCCTCCTACGAGCAGTACTTC
TRBJ2-1 TRBV15 . . CATSRDFGARKQFF TGTGCCACCAGCAGAGATTTTGGGGCGAGGAAGCAGTTCTTC
TRBJ2-3 TRBV9 . . CASSVSRDTQYF TGTGCCAGCAGCGTAAGTAGAGATACGCAGTATTTT
TRBJ1-2 TRBV5-4 TRBD1 . CASSFPGGSGYGYTF TGTGCCAGCAGCTTCCCAGGGGGCAGTGGATATGGCTACACCTTC
TRBJ2-5 TRBV6-1 . . CASSDGLRGGETQYF TGTGCCAGCAGTGACGGTCTCAGGGGCGGAGAGACCCAGTACTTC
TRBJ2-1 TRBV7-3 . . CASSLTGRTRDEQFF TGTGCCAGCAGCTTAACCGGTCGCACCCGGGATGAGCAGTTCTTC
TRBJ1-3 TRBV4-1 . . CASSQGETSGNTIYF TGCGCCAGCAGCCAAGGCGAAACGTCCGGAAACACCATATATTTT
TRBJ2-7 TRBV5-1 . few CASSLLGSSNEQYF TGCGCCAGCAGCTTACTAGGAAGTAGTAACGAGCAGTACTTC
TRBJ2-1 TRBV29-1 TRBD2 few CSGASGVSSYNEQFF TGCAGCGGGGCTAGCGGAGTGAGCTCCTACAATGAGCAGTTCTTC
TRBJ1-1 TRBV28 . . CASSKITRGWNTEAFF TGTGCCAGCAGCAAGATAACTAGGGGGTGGAACACTGAAGCTTTCTTT
TRBJ2-3 TRBV5-6 . few CASSRGNTQYF TGTGCCAGCAGCAGAGGGAATACGCAGTATTTT
TRBJ2-1 TRBV5-5 . few CASSLEVYSSYNEQFF TGTGCCAGCAGCTTGGAGGTGTACAGCTCCTACAATGAGCAGTTCTTC
TRBJ2-7 TRBV21-1 . . CASRLPPGQRSSYEQYF TGTGCCAGCAGATTGCCCCCGGGACAGAGAAGCTCCTACGAGCAGTACTTC
TRBJ1-2 TRBV6-6 TRBD1 . CASSFRGQGWDGYTF TGTGCCAGCAGTTTTAGAGGACAGGGCTGGGATGGCTACACCTTC
TRBJ2-7 TRBV10-1 TRBD2 . CASSYGGLAGFDYEQYF TGCGCCAGCAGCTACGGCGGACTAGCGGGGTTCGACTACGAGCAGTACTTC
TRBJ1-2 TRBV9 TRBD1 . CASSVGDRAGYTF TGTGCCAGCAGCGTAGGGGACAGGGCCGGCTACACCTTC
TRBJ2-7 TRBV5-1 TRBD1 few CASSLEAGQGNYEQYF TGCGCCAGCAGCTTGGAGGCGGGACAGGGAAATTACGAGCAGTACTTC
TRBJ1-5 TRBV30 . . CAWMSQGYNQPQHF TGTGCCTGGATGTCACAGGGATACAATCAGCCCCAGCATTTT